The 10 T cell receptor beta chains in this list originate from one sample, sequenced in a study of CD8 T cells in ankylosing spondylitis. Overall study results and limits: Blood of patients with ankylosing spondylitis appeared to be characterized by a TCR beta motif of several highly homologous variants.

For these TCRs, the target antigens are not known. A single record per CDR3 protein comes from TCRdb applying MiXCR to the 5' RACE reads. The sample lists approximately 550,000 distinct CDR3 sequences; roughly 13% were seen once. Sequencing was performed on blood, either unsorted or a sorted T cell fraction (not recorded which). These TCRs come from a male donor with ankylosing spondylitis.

CDR3 region: CASSLGGESEQFF. The DNA for the CDR3 is TGTGCCAGCAGCTTAGGAGGGGAAAGTGAGCAGTTCTTC. The chain employs TRBV11-3 and TRBJ2-1, with D perhaps being TRBD1 or TRBD2 (5 bases each). V was cut by 1 base and J by 9 bases, with 10 bases left in between. The CDR3 totals 13 residues. CDR1 SGHNT and CDR2 YENEEA come from the germline V gene.

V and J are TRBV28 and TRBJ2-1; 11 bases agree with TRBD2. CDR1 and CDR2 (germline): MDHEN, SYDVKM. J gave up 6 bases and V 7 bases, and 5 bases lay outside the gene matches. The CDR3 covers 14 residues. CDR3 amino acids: CASTLGLAANEQFF. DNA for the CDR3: TGTGCCAGCACCCTGGGACTAGCGGCCAATGAGCAGTTCTTC.

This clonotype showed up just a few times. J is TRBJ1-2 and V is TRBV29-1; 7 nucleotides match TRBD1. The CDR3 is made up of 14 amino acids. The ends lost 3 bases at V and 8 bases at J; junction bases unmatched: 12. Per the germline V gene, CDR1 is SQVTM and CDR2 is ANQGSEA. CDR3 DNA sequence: TGCAGCGTTGAGCCGCAGGGGGGCCTTGGAGGCTACACCTTC. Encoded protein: CSVEPQGGLGGYTF.

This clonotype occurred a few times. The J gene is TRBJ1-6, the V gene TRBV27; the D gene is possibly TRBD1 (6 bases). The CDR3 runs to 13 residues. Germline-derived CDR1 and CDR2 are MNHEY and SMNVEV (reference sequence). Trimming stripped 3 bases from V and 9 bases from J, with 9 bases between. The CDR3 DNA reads TGTGCCAGCAGTTTGCGGACAGCTTCACCCCTCCACTTT. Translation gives CASSLRTASPLHF.

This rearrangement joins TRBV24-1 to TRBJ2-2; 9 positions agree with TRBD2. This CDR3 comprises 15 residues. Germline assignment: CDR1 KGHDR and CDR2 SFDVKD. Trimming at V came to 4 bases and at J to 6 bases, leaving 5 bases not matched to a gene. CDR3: CATSERGLAAGELFF. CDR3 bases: TGTGCCACCAGTGAGAGGGGACTAGCTGCCGGGGAGCTGTTTTTT.

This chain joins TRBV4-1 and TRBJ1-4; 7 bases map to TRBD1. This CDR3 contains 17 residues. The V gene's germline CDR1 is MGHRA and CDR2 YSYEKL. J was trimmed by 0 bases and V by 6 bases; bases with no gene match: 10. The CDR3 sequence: CASSLRTGGTTNEKLFF. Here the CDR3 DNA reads TGCGCCAGCAGTCTGCGGACAGGCGGAACAACTAATGAAAAACTGTTTTTT.

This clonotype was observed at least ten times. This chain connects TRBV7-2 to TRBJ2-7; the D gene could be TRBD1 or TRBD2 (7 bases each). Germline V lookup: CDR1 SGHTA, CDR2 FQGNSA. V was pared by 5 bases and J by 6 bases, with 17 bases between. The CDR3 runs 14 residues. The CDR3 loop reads CASSPSPGGGEQYV. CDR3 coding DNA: TGTGCCAGCAGCCCTAGCCCAGGGGGGGGCGAGCAGTACGTC.

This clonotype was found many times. CDR3 sequence: CATGQAGSNQPQHF. For the CDR3, the DNA is TGTGCCACCGGACAGGCAGGGTCCAATCAGCCCCAGCATTTT. V gene TRBV24-1 combines with J gene TRBJ1-5, with TRBD1 matching 7 bases. Germline CDR1 reads KGHDR; CDR2 reads SFDVKD. The CDR3 has 14 amino acids. With 9 bases clipped from V and 3 bases from J, the junction kept 7 bases outside the gene matches.

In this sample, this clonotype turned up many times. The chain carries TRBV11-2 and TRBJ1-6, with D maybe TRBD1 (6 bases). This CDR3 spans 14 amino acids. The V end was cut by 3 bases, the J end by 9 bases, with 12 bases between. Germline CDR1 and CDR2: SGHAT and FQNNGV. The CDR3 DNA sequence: TGTGCCAGCAGCTTTAACCAGGGGAGTTCACCCCTCCACTTT. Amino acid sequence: CASSFNQGSSPLHF.

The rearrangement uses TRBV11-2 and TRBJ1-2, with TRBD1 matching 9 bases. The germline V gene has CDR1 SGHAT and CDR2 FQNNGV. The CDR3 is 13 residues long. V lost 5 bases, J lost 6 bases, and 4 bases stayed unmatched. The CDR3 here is CASSRTGADGYTF. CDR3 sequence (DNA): TGTGCCAGCAGCCGGACAGGGGCGGATGGCTACACCTTC.